The 32 T cell receptor beta chains listed next were all sequenced from one sample in a study of cytomegalovirus exposure and HLA in healthy donors listed by TCRdb under 2017. The library was prepared using the immunoSEQ multiplex PCR assay. For the multiplex PCR, a mixture combining 60 forward primers for TCR Vbeta segments and 13 reverse primers for TCR Jbeta segments was used. Entries here come from immuneACCESS through TCRdb and include only in-frame sequences with V and J called. Some clones fail to appear in such tables; in the studies checked, an unresolved V gene covers under half of the shortfall, and the cause of the remainder is unknown. The sample contains about 130,000 clones, 75% to 90% of them found a single time. The ten biggest clones cover less than 7% of the sample. The material sequenced was PBMCs. These receptors came from a woman aged 30 to 39 in good health and CMV-seropositive.

This chain connects TRBV15 to TRBJ2-7; TRBD2 agrees at 9 bases. Germline V gene sequence: CDR1 LNHNV, CDR2 YYDKDF (reference sequence). The CDR3 runs to 13 residues. V trimming: 3 bases; J trimming: 5 bases; junction bases outside the gene matches: 2. CDR3 coding DNA: TGTGCCACCAGCAGGACTAGCGGCCACGAGCAGTACTTC. This translates into CATSRTSGHEQYF.

The DNA for the CDR3 is TGCAGCGTTGTGGGGGGGCCCGAGCAGTACTTC. It yields the protein CSVVGGPEQYF. The gene calls are TRBV29-1 and TRBJ2-7; D might be TRBD2 (7 bases). V was shortened by 4 bases and J by 6 bases, with 10 bases between the two germline ends. The CDR3 totals 11 residues. The germline CDR1 and CDR2 sequences are SQVTM and ANQGSEA.

This chain uses TRBV7-3 with TRBJ2-3; tentative D call: TRBD1 (6 bases). V lost 4 bases, J lost 3 bases, and 8 bases lay in between. The germline gives CDR1 SGHTA, CDR2 FQGTGA. This CDR3 comprises 13 residues. CDR3 in amino acids: CASSYRGTDTQYF. The CDR3 DNA reads as TGTGCCAGCAGCTATAGGGGGACAGATACGCAGTATTTT. The full variable domain, completed using reference TRBV7-3 and TRBJ2-3, is GAGVSQTPSNKVTEKGKYVELRCDPISGHTALYWYRQSLGQGPEFLIYFQGTGAADDSGLPNDRFFAVRPEGSVSTLKIQRTERGDSAVYLCASSYRGTDTQYFGPGTRLTVL.

V usage is TRBV6-1 and J usage is TRBJ2-7, with TRBD1 identical over 9 bases. The CDR3 sequence is 15 residues long. V lost 5 bases to trimming and J lost 0 bases; unmatched junction nucleotides: 5. Per germline, CDR1 MNHNS and CDR2 SASEGT. The CDR3 loop is CASSFATGGSYEQYF. The CDR3 DNA is TGTGCCAGCAGTTTCGCGACAGGGGGCTCCTACGAGCAGTACTTC.

V and J are TRBV4-1 and TRBJ2-1; 12 nucleotides agree with TRBD2. The V gene's germline CDR1 is MGHRA and CDR2 YSYEKL. Trimming took 4 bases from V and 7 from J; bases not matched to a gene: 8. CDR3 length: 16 amino acids. CDR3 in amino acids: CASSLRLAGVGNEQFF. The CDR3 nucleotides read TGCGCCAGCAGCCTCCGACTAGCGGGAGTGGGGAATGAGCAGTTCTTC.

The rearrangement joins TRBV27 to TRBJ2-3; maybe TRBD2 (6 bases). V dropped 2 bases and J dropped 2 bases, with 11 bases sitting between them. The CDR3 has 15 amino acids. In germline, CDR1 is MNHEY, CDR2 SMNVEV (reference sequence). The CDR3 bases are TGTGCCAGCAGTTTAAGGCTAGCGCACACAGATACGCAGTATTTT. Translation: CASSLRLAHTDTQYF.

The rearrangement links TRBV2 to TRBJ2-1; 13 bases agree with TRBD2. Germline lookup yields CDR1 SNHLY and CDR2 FYNNEI. CDR3 size: 16 residues. The V gene end was trimmed by 3 bases and the J gene end by 5 bases; junction bases not matched to a gene: 4. This CDR3 is CASSDPGLAGNNEQFF. The CDR3, as DNA: TGTGCCAGCAGTGACCCGGGACTAGCGGGGAACAATGAGCAGTTCTTC.

The J gene is TRBJ1-2, the V gene TRBV7-9, with a weak D call TRBD1 (6 bases). The CDR3 has 12 amino acids. V lost 6 bases and J lost 2, with 7 bases in between. CDR1 and CDR2 from the germline V gene are SEHNR and FQNEAQ (reference sequence). The CDR3 here is CASRTGNYGYTF. CDR3 DNA: TGTGCCAGCAGAACAGGGAACTATGGCTACACCTTC.

This chain links TRBV5-1 with TRBJ1-3; possibly TRBD1 for D (6 bases). Trimming pared 0 bases from V and 3 bases from J, leaving 13 bases between. In germline, CDR1 is SGHRS, CDR2 YFSETQ. The CDR3 has 16 residues. Here the CDR3 reads CASSLAGARDGNTIYF. The CDR3 coding sequence is TGCGCCAGCAGCTTGGCAGGGGCTAGAGATGGAAACACCATATATTTT.

The chain employs TRBV6-1 and TRBJ1-5, with D possibly matching TRBD1 (6 bases). CDR1 and CDR2 (germline): MNHNS, SASEGT. The length of the CDR3 is 14 residues. The V end was cut by 7 bases, the J end by 4 bases, with 14 bases between. As DNA, the CDR3 is TGTGCCAGCATCCTAGGACAGCTAAATCAGCCCCAGCATTTT. Protein: CASILGQLNQPQHF.

The V gene is TRBV7-9, the J gene TRBJ2-1, with 8 bases matching TRBD2. V gave up 3 bases and J gave up 5 bases; unmatched junction bases: 6. This CDR3 comprises 15 residues. Germline V gene data show CDR1 as SEHNR and CDR2 as FQNEAQ (reference sequence). The CDR3 DNA reads TGTGCCAGCAGCTTCGGGGGGGCCGGGAACAATGAGCAGTTCTTC. This translates into CASSFGGAGNNEQFF.

The chain is built from TRBV10-3 and TRBJ2-1; D might be TRBD2 (6 bases). This CDR3 region has 12 residues. Trimming removed 2 bases from V and 7 bases from J, with 6 bases in between. Germline-derived CDR1 and CDR2 are ENHRY and SYGVKD. CDR3 nucleotide sequence: TGTGCCATCAGTGAGGGGGGGAATGAGCAGTTCTTC. It codes for CAISEGGNEQFF.

This clone was seen just once. This rearrangement joins TRBV7-9 to TRBJ2-3; D uncertain. Germline CDR1 reads SEHNR; CDR2 reads FQNEAQ (reference sequence). V gave up 1 base and J gave up 6 bases, with 8 bases separating them. This CDR3 spans 13 amino acids. In DNA, the CDR3 is TGTGCCAGCAGCTTAGAGCCTATGGATACGCAGTATTTT. This translates into CASSLEPMDTQYF. The whole variable domain, remainder taken from reference TRBV7-9 and TRBJ2-3, is DTGVSQNPRHKITKRGQNVTFRCDPISEHNRLYWYRQTLGQGPEFLTYFQNEAQLEKSRLLSDRFSAERPKGSFSTLEIQRTEQGDSAMYLCASSLEPMDTQYFGPGTRLTVL.

The chain links TRBV6-5 to TRBJ1-2, with 8 bases lining up with TRBD1. V lost 2 bases and J lost 0; bases outside the gene matches: 5. Germline loops: CDR1 MNHEY, CDR2 SVGAGI. CDR3 length: 16 amino acids. CDR3 nucleotide sequence: TGTGCCAGCAGTTACCGTGGGACAGGAGCTAACTATGGCTACACCTTC. This gives the protein CASSYRGTGANYGYTF.

V gene TRBV10-2 combines with J gene TRBJ1-5; D possibly corresponds to TRBD1 (5 bases). Trimming shortened V by 2 bases and J by 7 bases, and 12 bases separated the two germline ends. The germline V gene encodes CDR1 WSHSY and CDR2 SAAADI. There are 14 residues in the CDR3. CDR3 in amino acids: CASSEAGIGQPQHF. CDR3 coding DNA: TGCGCCAGCAGTGAGGCAGGGATTGGGCAGCCCCAGCATTTT.

This clone was recorded once. The chain employs TRBV7-2 and TRBJ2-7; TRBD1 is a possible D gene (6 bases). V gave up 4 bases and J gave up 3 bases, with 10 bases separating them. CDR3 length: 13 amino acids. Germline CDR1 is SGHTA and CDR2 is FQGNSA. The DNA of the CDR3 is TGTGCCAGCAGCTCGGGACAAGTCTACGAGCAGTACTTC. Encoded protein: CASSSGQVYEQYF.

The CDR3 region has the DNA TGCAGTGCTCCTACCCTCTACGAGCAGTACTTC. Protein: CSAPTLYEQYF. The genes are TRBV20-1 and TRBJ2-7, with D unresolved. V was shortened by 5 bases and J by 3 bases, with 8 bases between the two germline ends. Germline V CDR1 and CDR2: DFQATT, SNEGSKA (reference sequence). CDR3 length: 11 residues.

The chain combines TRBV5-1 with TRBJ2-3, with D unresolved. V shed 1 base and J shed 3 bases, with 9 bases lying between them. The CDR3 has 14 residues. Germline CDR1 is SGHRS and CDR2 is YFSETQ. The CDR3 region is CASSLLQNTDTQYF. CDR3 nucleotide sequence: TGCGCCAGCAGCTTGTTACAGAATACAGATACGCAGTATTTT.

The CDR3 here is CASSYQGPSYEQYF. As DNA, the CDR3 is TGTGCCAGCAGTTATCAGGGCCCTTCCTACGAGCAGTACTTC. The V call is TRBV27, the J call TRBJ2-7, with a tentative D call TRBD1 (5 bases). V was cut by 4 bases and J by 1 base, with 11 bases left in between. The CDR3 is made up of 14 amino acids. Germline V gene sequence: CDR1 MNHEY, CDR2 SMNVEV (reference sequence).

The chain recombines TRBV28 with TRBJ1-1; D ambiguous. The CDR3 extends over 14 amino acids. Trimming removed 6 bases from V and 3 bases from J, with 14 bases in between. CDR1 is MDHEN and CDR2 is SYDVKM in the germline V gene. The CDR3 DNA follows: TGTGCCAGCAGCCCCCTCCTACTAGACACTGAAGCTTTCTTT. This codes for CASSPLLLDTEAFF.

In this sample, this clone turned up once. This chain connects TRBV30 to TRBJ2-5; the match to TRBD1 covers 8 bases. Germline V gives CDR1 GTSNPN, CDR2 SVGIG (reference sequence). With V trimmed by 2 bases and J by 5 bases, 4 bases remained unmatched. This CDR3 is built from 13 residues. In DNA form, the CDR3 reads TGTGCCTGGAGTCAGGGGGCTCGGGAGACCCAGTACTTC. Encoded protein: CAWSQGARETQYF. The variable domain in full, with the rest retrieved from reference TRBV30 and TRBJ2-5, is SQTIHQWPATLVQPVGSPLSLECTVEGTSNPNLYWYRQAAGRGLQLLFYSVGIGQISSEVPQNLSASRPQDRQFILSSKKLLLSDSGFYLCAWSQGARETQYFGPGTRLLVL.

The chain employs TRBV7-9 and TRBJ2-2; 9 bases are shared with TRBD1. The CDR3 length is 18 residues. V gave up 2 bases and J gave up 1 base; unmatched junction bases: 8. Germline CDR1 and CDR2: SEHNR and FQNEAQ (reference sequence). The CDR3 DNA sequence: TGTGCCAGCAGCTTACGTGGACGGGGACAGGGGAACACCGGGGAGCTGTTTTTT. Translation: CASSLRGRGQGNTGELFF.

The V gene is TRBV5-4, the J gene TRBJ2-1; 12 nucleotides match TRBD2. The CDR3 runs 16 residues. Trimming at V came to 3 bases and at J to 5 bases, leaving 6 bases not matched to a gene. Germline V gives CDR1 SGHNT, CDR2 YYREEE (reference sequence). In nucleotides, the CDR3 is TGTGCCAGCAGCTCCCGGACTAGCGGGGTCAACAATGAGCAGTTCTTC. Residues: CASSSRTSGVNNEQFF.

The CDR3 sequence is CASSPPGQPYNEQFF. The CDR3 nucleotides read TGTGCCAGCTCACCCCCGGGACAGCCCTACAATGAGCAGTTCTTC. The genes are TRBV18 and TRBJ2-1, with TRBD1 identical over 7 bases. The ends lost 3 bases at V and 2 bases at J; junction bases unmatched: 4. Per the germline V gene, CDR1 is KGHSH and CDR2 is LQKENI. The CDR3 has 15 residues.

The V and J genes are TRBV6-5 and TRBJ1-2, with TRBD1 matching over 8 bases. Germline trimming cut 4 bases from V and 12 bases from J; bases unmatched to any gene: 10. This CDR3 region has 13 residues. Germline V gene data show CDR1 as MNHEY and CDR2 as SVGAGI. DNA for the CDR3: TGTGCCAGCAGTTTGACAGGGGCGGCAAAGAACACCTTC. It yields the protein CASSLTGAAKNTF.

The chain has TRBV7-3 and TRBJ2-1; 12 bases are a match to TRBD2. The CDR3 runs to 21 residues. V shed 1 base, J shed 0 bases, and the junction held 13 bases outside the gene matches. Germline lookup yields CDR1 SGHTA and CDR2 FQGTGA. The CDR3: CASSLKGLAGGLVGSYNEQFF. CDR3 nucleotide sequence: TGTGCCAGCAGCTTAAAGGGGCTAGCGGGGGGGCTGGTCGGCTCCTACAATGAGCAGTTCTTC. Variable domain in full (rest from reference TRBV7-3 and TRBJ2-1): GAGVSQTPSNKVTEKGKYVELRCDPISGHTALYWYRQSLGQGPEFLIYFQGTGAADDSGLPNDRFFAVRPEGSVSTLKIQRTERGDSAVYLCASSLKGLAGGLVGSYNEQFFGPGTRLTVL.

The rearrangement uses TRBV25-1 and TRBJ2-7; 8 bases fit TRBD1. V dropped 6 bases and J dropped 9; count of bases not matched to a gene: 10. Germline CDR1 is MGHDK and CDR2 is SYGVNS. This CDR3 comprises 13 residues. CDR3 amino acids: CASSQQGAVWQYF. The CDR3 region has the DNA TGTGCCAGCAGCCAGCAGGGGGCTGTCTGGCAGTACTTC.

The chain has TRBV6-6 and TRBJ2-5; D not certain. The CDR3 extends over 13 amino acids. Germline V CDR1 and CDR2: MNHNY, SVGAGI (reference sequence). Trimming took 0 bases from V and 5 from J, leaving 7 bases between them. CDR3 sequence: CASSYSRFETQYF. CDR3 nucleotides: TGTGCCAGCAGTTACTCGCGGTTTGAGACCCAGTACTTC.

This clone has just one count. The gene calls are TRBV6-1 and TRBJ1-5; no clear D. This CDR3 contains 16 residues. V was cut by 1 base and J by 1 base, with 11 bases left in between. Germline V CDR1 and CDR2: MNHNS, SASEGT. As DNA, the CDR3 is TGTGCCAGCAGTGAAGGATACCGAGAGAGCAATCAGCCCCAGCATTTT. Residues: CASSEGYRESNQPQHF.

V and J are TRBV5-1 and TRBJ1-1, with TRBD1 as a possible D gene (6 bases). Between the trimmed V and J ends, which lost 0 bases and 0 bases, there was a span of 12 bases. The germline gives CDR1 SGHRS, CDR2 YFSETQ. The CDR3 spans 16 residues. CDR3 nucleotides: TGCGCCAGCAGCTTGGTGGCAGGGGCCATGAACACTGAAGCTTTCTTT. This codes for CASSLVAGAMNTEAFF.

As to this clone: Other nucleotide sequences in the sample specify the same CDR3. The chain is built from TRBV2 and TRBJ2-7; no reliable D call. The length of the CDR3 is 10 residues. Trimming removed 7 bases from V and 8 bases from J, with 9 bases in between. Germline V CDR1 and CDR2: SNHLY, FYNNEI. The CDR3 is CASIRVKQYF. DNA for the CDR3: TGTGCCAGCATTCGGGTCAAGCAGTACTTC.

The rearrangement uses TRBV7-3 and TRBJ2-7; 9 bases map to TRBD1. The V gene's germline CDR1 is SGHTA and CDR2 FQGTGA. This CDR3 spans 15 amino acids. After removal of 4 bases from V and 3 bases from J, the junction contained 7 bases not matched to a gene. CDR3 protein: CASSSHWGQGYEQYF. CDR3 DNA sequence: TGTGCCAGCAGCTCCCATTGGGGACAGGGCTACGAGCAGTACTTC.